This T cell receptor beta chain appears in the sequencing data of a study of blood T cell repertoires in COVID-19. Trimming took 0 bases from V and 5 from J; bases not matched to a gene: 7. CDR3 size: 16 residues. Germline CDR1 LGHNA, CDR2 YNFKEQ. TCRdb keeps only in-frame clones here, not all; method: immunoSEQ multiplex PCR. The sample lists about 89,000 clones; about 95% were seen once. Sample: peripheral blood. This receptor was taken from a human donor with active COVID-19. The donor label of this sample is uncertain. This chain joins TRBV4-2 and TRBJ2-7; 10 bases are a match to TRBD2. Here the CDR3 DNA reads TGTGCCAGCAGCCAAGAGTGGGCTAGCGGGAGTAACGAGCAGTACTTC. It translates to CASSQEWASGSNEQYF.